Shown below are 5 T cell receptor beta chains from a single sample sequenced in a study of T cell responses to AZD1222 COVID-19 vaccine (dated by TCRdb to the early 2020s). Libraries were constructed by the immunoSEQ multiplex PCR assay. Here the immuneACCESS table is served through TCRdb, limited to in-frame sequences with V and J called. Missing clones are a known gap in these copies; in checked studies unresolved V genes cover under half, and the rest lacks a known reason. Counted in this sample were tens of thousands of clones; around nine tenths of them appeared once. Of the sample, approximately 7% falls within the top ten clones. The sample's time point, from its label and the paper: baseline before first vaccination. The sample was peripheral blood, taken on day 0 of AZD1222 vaccination. The receptors were gathered from an adult in good health.

The rearrangement joins TRBV7-2 to TRBJ2-2; D could derive from TRBD1 or TRBD2 (5 bases each). The V end lost 0 bases, the J end lost 2 bases, and 10 bases lay between the germline ends. The germline CDR1 and CDR2 sequences are SGHTA and FQGNSA. The CDR3 runs 16 residues. CDR3 coding DNA: TGTGCCAGCAGCTTAGCTGGGACGGCTAACACCGGGGAGCTGTTTTTT. Translated, it gives CASSLAGTANTGELFF.

V gene TRBV28 combines with J gene TRBJ1-2, with D possibly TRBD1 on 6 matching bases. V lost 6 bases to trimming and J lost 8 bases, with 22 bases between them. The CDR3 is 15 residues long. Per the germline V gene, CDR1 is MDHEN and CDR2 is SYDVKM. The CDR3 DNA sequence: TGTGCCAGCAGATATCCTTCGCCCAGGGGCGAGGGCTACACCTTC. It yields the protein CASRYPSPRGEGYTF.

The chain joins TRBV10-3 to TRBJ1-1; a possible D gene is TRBD1 (6 bases). The germline gives CDR1 ENHRY, CDR2 SYGVKD. There are 14 residues in the CDR3. V shed 4 bases and J shed 0 bases, with 9 bases lying between them. As DNA, the CDR3 is TGTGCCATCAGTGGGGACAATCTGAACACTGAAGCTTTCTTT. Translating it yields CAISGDNLNTEAFF.

V and J are TRBV13 and TRBJ2-5; D might be TRBD1 (6 bases). Germline V gene sequence: CDR1 PRHDT, CDR2 FYEKMQ (reference sequence). With 3 bases removed from V and 1 base from J, the gap between germline ends came to 12 bases. This CDR3 is 15 amino acids long. CDR3 in DNA: TGTGCCAGCAGCTTGCAATCGGACAGCCAAGAGACCCAGTACTTC. It is translated as CASSLQSDSQETQYF.

This clone was counted once. One end of the junction fails to match germline, which may point to a read error. The chain recombines TRBV6-5 with TRBJ2-2; D is unresolved. The CDR3 covers 14 residues. Germline lookup yields CDR1 MNHEY and CDR2 SVGAGI. The chain's CDR3 is CASSSPGLSGELFF. CDR3 bases: TGTGCCAGCAGTTCCCCGGGCTTATCCGGAGAGCTGTTTTTT.